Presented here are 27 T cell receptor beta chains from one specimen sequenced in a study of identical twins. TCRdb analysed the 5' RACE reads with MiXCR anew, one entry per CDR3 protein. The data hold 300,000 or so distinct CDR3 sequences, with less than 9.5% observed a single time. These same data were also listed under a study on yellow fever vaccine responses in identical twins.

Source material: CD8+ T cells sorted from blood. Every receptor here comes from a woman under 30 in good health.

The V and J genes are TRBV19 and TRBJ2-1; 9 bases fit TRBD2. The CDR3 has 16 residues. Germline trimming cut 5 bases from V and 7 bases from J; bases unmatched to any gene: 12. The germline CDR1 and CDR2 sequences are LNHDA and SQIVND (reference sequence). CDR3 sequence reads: CASSPPVAGVSNEQFF. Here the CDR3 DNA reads TGTGCCAGTAGTCCACCGGTAGCGGGAGTTAGTAATGAGCAGTTCTTC.

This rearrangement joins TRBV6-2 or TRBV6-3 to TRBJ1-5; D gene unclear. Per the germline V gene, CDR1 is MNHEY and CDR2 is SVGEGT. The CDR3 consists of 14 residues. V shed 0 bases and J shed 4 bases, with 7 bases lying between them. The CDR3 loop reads CASSYSRGNQPQHF. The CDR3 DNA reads TGTGCCAGCAGTTACTCGCGAGGGAATCAGCCCCAGCATTTT.

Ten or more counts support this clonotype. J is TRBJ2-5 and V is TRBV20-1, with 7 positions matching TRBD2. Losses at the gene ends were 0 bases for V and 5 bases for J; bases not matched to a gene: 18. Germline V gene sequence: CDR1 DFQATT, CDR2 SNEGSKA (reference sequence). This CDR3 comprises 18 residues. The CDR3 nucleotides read TGCAGTGCTAGAGATAATCAGCTAGCGGACCGATTACTGGAGACCCAGTACTTC. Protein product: CSARDNQLADRLLETQYF.

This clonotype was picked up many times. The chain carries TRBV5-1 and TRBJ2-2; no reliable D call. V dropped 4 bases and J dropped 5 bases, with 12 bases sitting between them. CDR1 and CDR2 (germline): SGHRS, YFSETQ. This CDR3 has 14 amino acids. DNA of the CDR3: TGCGCCAGCAGCGCTGAACATAGGACCGGGGAGCTGTTTTTT. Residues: CASSAEHRTGELFF. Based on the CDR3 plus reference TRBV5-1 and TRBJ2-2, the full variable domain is KAGVTQTPRYLIKTRGQQVTLSCSPISGHRSVSWYQQTPGQGLQFLFEYFSETQRNKGNFPGRFSGRQFSNSRSEMNVSTLELGDSALYLCASSAEHRTGELFFGEGSRLTVL.

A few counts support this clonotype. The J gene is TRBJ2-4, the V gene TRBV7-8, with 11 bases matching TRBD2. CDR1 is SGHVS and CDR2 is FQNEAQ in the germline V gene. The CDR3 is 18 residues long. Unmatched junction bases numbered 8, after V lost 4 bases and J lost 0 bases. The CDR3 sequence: CASSSPGTSGEAKNIQYF. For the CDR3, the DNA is TGTGCCAGCAGCTCCCCCGGGACTAGCGGAGAAGCCAAAAACATTCAGTACTTC.

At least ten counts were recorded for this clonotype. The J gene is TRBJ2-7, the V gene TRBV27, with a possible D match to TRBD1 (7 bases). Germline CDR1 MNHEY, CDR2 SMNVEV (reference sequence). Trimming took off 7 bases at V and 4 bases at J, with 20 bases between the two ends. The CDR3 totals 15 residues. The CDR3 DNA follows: TGTGCCAGCATGACCGGCGGGACAGCCCCTTACGAGCAGTACTTC. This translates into CASMTGGTAPYEQYF.

The CDR3 region is CAWTGVGLDTEAFF. The CDR3 DNA follows: TGTGCCTGGACAGGGGTGGGGTTGGACACTGAAGCTTTCTTT. J is TRBJ1-1 and V is TRBV30; D might be TRBD1 (6 bases). The CDR3 has 14 residues. V was clipped by 4 bases and J by 3 bases, with 15 bases between them. Germline V gives CDR1 GTSNPN, CDR2 SVGIG (reference sequence).

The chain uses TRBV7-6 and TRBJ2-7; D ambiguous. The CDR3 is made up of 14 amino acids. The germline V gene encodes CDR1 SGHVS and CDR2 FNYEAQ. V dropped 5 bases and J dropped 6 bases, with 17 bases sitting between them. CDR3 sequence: CASSNRGQSGEQYF. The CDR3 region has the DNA TGTGCCAGCAGCAATAGAGGCCAGTCCGGCGAGCAGTACTTC.

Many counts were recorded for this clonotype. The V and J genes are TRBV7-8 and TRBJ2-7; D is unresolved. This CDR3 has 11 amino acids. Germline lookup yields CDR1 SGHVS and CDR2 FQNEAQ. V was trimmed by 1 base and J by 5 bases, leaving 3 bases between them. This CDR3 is CASSLDHEQYF. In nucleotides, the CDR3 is TGTGCCAGCAGCTTAGATCACGAGCAGTACTTC. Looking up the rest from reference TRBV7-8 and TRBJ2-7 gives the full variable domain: GAGVSQSPRYKVAKRGQDVALRCDPISGHVSLFWYQQALGQGPEFLTYFQNEAQLDKSGLPSDRFFAERPEGSVSTLKIQRTQQEDSAVYLCASSLDHEQYFGPGTRLTVT.

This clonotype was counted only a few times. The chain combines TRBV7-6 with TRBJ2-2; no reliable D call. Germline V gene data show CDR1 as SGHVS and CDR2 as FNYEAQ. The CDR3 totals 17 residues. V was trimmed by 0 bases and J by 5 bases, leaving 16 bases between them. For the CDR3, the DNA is TGTGCCAGCAGCTTAGCAAGGGTGGGAAGGCCGACCGGGGAGCTGTTTTTT. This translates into CASSLARVGRPTGELFF.

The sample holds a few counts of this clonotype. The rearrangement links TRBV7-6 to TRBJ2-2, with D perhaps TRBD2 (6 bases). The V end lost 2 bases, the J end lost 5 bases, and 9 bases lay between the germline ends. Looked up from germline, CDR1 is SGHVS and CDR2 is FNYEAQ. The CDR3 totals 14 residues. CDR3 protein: CASSLTGETGELFF. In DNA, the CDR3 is TGTGCCAGCAGCTTAACGGGGGAAACCGGGGAGCTGTTTTTT.

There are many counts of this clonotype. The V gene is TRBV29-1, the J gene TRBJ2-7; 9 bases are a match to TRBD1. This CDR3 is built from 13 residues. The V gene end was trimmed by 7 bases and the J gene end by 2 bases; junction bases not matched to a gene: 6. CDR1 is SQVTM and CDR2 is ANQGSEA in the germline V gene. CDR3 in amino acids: CSASRDRAYEQYF. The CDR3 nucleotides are TGCAGCGCCAGCCGGGACAGGGCCTACGAGCAGTACTTC.

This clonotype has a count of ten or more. CDR3 region: CASIGTVTYEQYF. In DNA, the CDR3 is TGTGCCAGCATAGGGACGGTAACCTACGAGCAGTACTTC. The rearrangement joins TRBV27 to TRBJ2-7; the D gene could be TRBD1 or TRBD2 (5 bases each). The CDR3 consists of 13 residues. V shed 7 bases and J shed 2 bases, with 12 bases lying between them. Germline V gene sequence: CDR1 MNHEY, CDR2 SMNVEV (reference sequence).

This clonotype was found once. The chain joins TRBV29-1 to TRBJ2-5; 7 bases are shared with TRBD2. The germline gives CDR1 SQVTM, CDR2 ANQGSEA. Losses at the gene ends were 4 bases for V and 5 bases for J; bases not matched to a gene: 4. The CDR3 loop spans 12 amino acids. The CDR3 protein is CSVGEGWETQYF. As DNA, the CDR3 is TGCAGCGTTGGGGAGGGGTGGGAGACCCAGTACTTC.

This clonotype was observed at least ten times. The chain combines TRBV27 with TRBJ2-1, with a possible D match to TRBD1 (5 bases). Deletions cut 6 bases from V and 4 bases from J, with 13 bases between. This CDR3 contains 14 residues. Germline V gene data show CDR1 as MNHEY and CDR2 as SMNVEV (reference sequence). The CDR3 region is CASRVRGGYNEQFF. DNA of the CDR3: TGTGCCAGCAGGGTAAGGGGTGGTTACAATGAGCAGTTCTTC.

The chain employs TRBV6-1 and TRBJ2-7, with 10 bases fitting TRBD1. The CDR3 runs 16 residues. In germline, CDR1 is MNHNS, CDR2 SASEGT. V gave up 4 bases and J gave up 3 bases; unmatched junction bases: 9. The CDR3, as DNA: TGTGCCAGCAGTGGCCGCATGGGACAGGGGCACTACGAGCAGTACTTC. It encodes CASSGRMGQGHYEQYF.

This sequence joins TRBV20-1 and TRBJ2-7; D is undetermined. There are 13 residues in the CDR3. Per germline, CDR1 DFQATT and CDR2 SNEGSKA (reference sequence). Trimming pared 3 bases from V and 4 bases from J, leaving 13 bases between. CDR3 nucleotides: TGCAGTGCTAGGGAACTTATTGATTACGAGCAGTACTTC. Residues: CSARELIDYEQYF.

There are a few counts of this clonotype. In nucleotides, the CDR3 is TGTGCCACCAGCAGAGATTTACGAACGTACCAAGAGACCCAGTACTTC. Translating gives CATSRDLRTYQETQYF. The chain is built from TRBV15 and TRBJ2-5; D remains ambiguous. The CDR3 extends over 16 amino acids. Germline CDR1 is LNHNV and CDR2 is YYDKDF (reference sequence). Trimming shortened V by 0 bases and J by 0 bases, and 11 bases separated the two germline ends.

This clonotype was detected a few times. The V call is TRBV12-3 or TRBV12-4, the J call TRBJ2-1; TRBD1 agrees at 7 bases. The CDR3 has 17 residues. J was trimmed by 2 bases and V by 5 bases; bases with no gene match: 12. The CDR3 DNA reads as TGTGCCAGCAGTCAAGGGACGCGACAGGGTACCTACAATGAGCAGTTCTTC. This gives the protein CASSQGTRQGTYNEQFF.

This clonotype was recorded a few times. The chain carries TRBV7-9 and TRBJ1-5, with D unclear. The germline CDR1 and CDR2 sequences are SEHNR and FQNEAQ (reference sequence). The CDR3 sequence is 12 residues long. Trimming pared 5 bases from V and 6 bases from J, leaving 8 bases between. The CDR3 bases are TGTGCCAGCAGCGGAGAGAGTCAGCCCCAGCATTTT. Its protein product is CASSGESQPQHF. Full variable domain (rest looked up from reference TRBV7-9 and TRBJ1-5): DTGVSQNPRHKITKRGQNVTFRCDPISEHNRLYWYRQTLGQGPEFLTYFQNEAQLEKSRLLSDRFSAERPKGSFSTLEIQRTEQGDSAMYLCASSGESQPQHFGDGTRLSIL.

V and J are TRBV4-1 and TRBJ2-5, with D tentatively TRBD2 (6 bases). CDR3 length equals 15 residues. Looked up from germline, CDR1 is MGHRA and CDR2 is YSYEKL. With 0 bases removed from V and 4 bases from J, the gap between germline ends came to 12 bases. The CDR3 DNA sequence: TGCGCCAGCAGCCAAGATCGGGGGATTGGAGAGACCCAGTACTTC. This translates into CASSQDRGIGETQYF.

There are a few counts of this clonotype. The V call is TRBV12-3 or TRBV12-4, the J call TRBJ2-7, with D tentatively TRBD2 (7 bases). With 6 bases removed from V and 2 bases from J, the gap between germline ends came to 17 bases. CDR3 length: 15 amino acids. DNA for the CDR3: TGTGCCAGCAGCCCTGAGGGGGGGTCCACCTACGAGCAGTACTTC. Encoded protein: CASSPEGGSTYEQYF.

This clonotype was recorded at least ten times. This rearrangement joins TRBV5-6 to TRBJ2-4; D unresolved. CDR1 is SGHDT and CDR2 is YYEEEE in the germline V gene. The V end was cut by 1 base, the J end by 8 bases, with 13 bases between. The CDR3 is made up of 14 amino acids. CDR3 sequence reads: CASSLPGPRDIQYF. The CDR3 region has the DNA TGTGCCAGCAGCTTGCCCGGGCCTCGAGACATTCAGTACTTC.

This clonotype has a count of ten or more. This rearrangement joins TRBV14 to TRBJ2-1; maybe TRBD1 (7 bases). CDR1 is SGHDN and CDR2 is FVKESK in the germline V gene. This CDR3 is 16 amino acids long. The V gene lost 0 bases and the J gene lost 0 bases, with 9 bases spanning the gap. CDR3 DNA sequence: TGTGCCAGCAGCCAAGATCAGGGGGGCTCCTACAATGAGCAGTTCTTC. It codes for CASSQDQGGSYNEQFF.

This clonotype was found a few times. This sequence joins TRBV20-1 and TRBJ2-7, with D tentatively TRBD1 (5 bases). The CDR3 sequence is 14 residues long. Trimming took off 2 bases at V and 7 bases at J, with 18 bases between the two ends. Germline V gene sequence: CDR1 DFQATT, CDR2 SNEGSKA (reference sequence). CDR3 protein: CSARPYIDSSEQYF. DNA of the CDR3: TGCAGTGCTAGACCCTACATCGACAGTTCGGAGCAGTACTTC.

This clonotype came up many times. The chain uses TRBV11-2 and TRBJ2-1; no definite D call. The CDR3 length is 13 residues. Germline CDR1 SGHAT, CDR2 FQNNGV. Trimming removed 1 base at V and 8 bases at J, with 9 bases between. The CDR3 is CASSLGGPYEQFF. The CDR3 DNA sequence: TGTGCCAGCAGCTTAGGTGGCCCTTATGAGCAGTTCTTC.

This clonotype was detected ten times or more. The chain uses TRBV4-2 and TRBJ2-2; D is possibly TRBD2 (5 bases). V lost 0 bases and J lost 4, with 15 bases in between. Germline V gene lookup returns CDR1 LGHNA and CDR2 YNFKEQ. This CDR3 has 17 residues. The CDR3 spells CASSQDRGSSPTGELFF. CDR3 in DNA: TGTGCCAGCAGCCAAGACCGGGGATCCAGCCCCACCGGGGAGCTGTTTTTT.